These 17 T cell receptor beta chains came from one sample sequenced in a study of blood T cell repertoires in COVID-19. TCRdb keeps only in-frame clones here, not all; method: immunoSEQ multiplex PCR. Of some 260,000 clones in the sample, about 93% were seen once. Sequencing used PBMCs or T cells enriched from blood (not recorded which). These receptors were taken from a woman under 30 who had recovered from COVID-19.

CDR3 nucleotides: TGTGCCAGCAACCCGGGTCTCCACGGGACCCAGTACTTC. Protein sequence: CASNPGLHGTQYF. The J gene is TRBJ2-5, the V gene TRBV12-3 or TRBV12-4; D call uncertain. V dropped 7 bases and J dropped 7 bases, with 16 bases sitting between them. The CDR3 totals 13 residues.

This chain uses TRBV4-2 with TRBJ1-5, with D unresolved. This CDR3 is built from 13 residues. Per the germline V gene, CDR1 is LGHNA and CDR2 is YNFKEQ. The V gene lost 5 bases and the J gene lost 0 bases, with 5 bases spanning the gap. CDR3 loop: CASSYNSNQPQHF. In DNA form, the CDR3 reads TGTGCCAGCAGCTATAATAGCAATCAGCCCCAGCATTTT.

This clone came up many times. CDR3 sequence: CASSQMDEQYF. The DNA for the CDR3 is TGTGCCAGTAGTCAGATGGACGAGCAGTACTTC. The gene calls are TRBV19 and TRBJ2-7; D gene unclear. Germline loops: CDR1 LNHDA, CDR2 SQIVND (reference sequence). V was trimmed by 5 bases and J by 5 bases, leaving 7 bases between them. The CDR3 sequence is 11 residues long.

The V and J genes are TRBV4-1 and TRBJ1-1; 9 bases are shared with TRBD1. The V gene's germline CDR1 is MGHRA and CDR2 YSYEKL. V lost 0 bases to trimming and J lost 10 bases; unmatched junction nucleotides: 12. The CDR3 length is 16 residues. Written as DNA, the CDR3 is TGCGCCAGCAGCCAAGAAGTAAGGGCGAGACAGGGGGTAGCTTTCTTT. It is translated as CASSQEVRARQGVAFF.

The chain is built from TRBV12-3 or TRBV12-4 and TRBJ1-1; D is ambiguous. The CDR3 spans 12 residues. V was pared by 0 bases and J by 8 bases, with 7 bases between. This chain's CDR3 is CASSLARLEAFF. DNA for the CDR3: TGTGCCAGCAGTTTAGCGCGATTGGAAGCTTTCTTT.

The chain uses TRBV7-6 and TRBJ1-1; D is undetermined. The CDR3 runs to 15 residues. V lost 2 bases, J lost 5 bases, and 15 bases lay in between. Germline assignment: CDR1 SGHVS and CDR2 FNYEAQ. CDR3 nucleotide sequence: TGTGCCAGCAGCTTACTATGGGGAGAAGGGACTGAAGCTTTCTTT. Residues: CASSLLWGEGTEAFF.

The chain is built from TRBV7-6 and TRBJ1-3; TRBD1 might be the D (6 bases). This CDR3 spans 15 amino acids. Looked up from germline, CDR1 is SGHVS and CDR2 is FNYEAQ. Between the trimmed V and J ends, which lost 5 bases and 2 bases, there was a span of 13 bases. CDR3 sequence: CASSTLAGAGNTIYF. The CDR3 nucleotides read TGTGCCAGCAGCACACTGGCAGGGGCTGGAAACACCATATATTTT.

The V call is TRBV6-2 or TRBV6-3, the J call TRBJ2-5; the match to TRBD2 covers 9 bases. CDR1 is MNHEY and CDR2 is SVGEGT in the germline V gene. V was pared by 6 bases and J by 4 bases, with 12 bases of the junction left unmatched. CDR3 length equals 16 residues. DNA of the CDR3: TGTGCCAGCAGCCGCGGGGGGGGCGGGCTCTCAGAGACCCAGTACTTC. This codes for CASSRGGGGLSETQYF.

This clone was found a few times. V and J are TRBV7-3 and TRBJ2-1; 8 bases are shared with TRBD2. Germline CDR1 SGHTA, CDR2 FQGTGA. This CDR3 has 15 amino acids. V was clipped by 4 bases and J by 4 bases; unmatched bases: 6. The CDR3: CASSSDGTRYNEQFF. Here the CDR3 DNA reads TGTGCCAGCAGCTCCGACGGGACTAGATACAATGAGCAGTTCTTC.

The V gene is TRBV28, the J gene TRBJ1-2, with TRBD1 matching 7 bases. The junction had 10 bases not matched to a gene; V was cut back by 5 bases and J by 1 base. The CDR3 loop spans 16 amino acids. Germline CDR1 is MDHEN and CDR2 is SYDVKM. The DNA of the CDR3 is TGTGCCAGCAGTACTTTCGACAGGGACCTTAACTATGGCTACACCTTC. Protein sequence: CASSTFDRDLNYGYTF.

The rearrangement joins TRBV2 to TRBJ1-1; D gene unclear. The length of the CDR3 is 14 residues. With 6 bases removed from V and 0 bases from J, the gap between germline ends came to 11 bases. In germline, CDR1 is SNHLY, CDR2 FYNNEI. CDR3 region: CASRRRSMNTEAFF. CDR3 nucleotides: TGTGCCAGCAGAAGGAGGTCTATGAACACTGAAGCTTTCTTT.

The chain recombines TRBV5-1 with TRBJ1-1; D is unclear. CDR1 and CDR2 from the germline V gene are SGHRS and YFSETQ. The CDR3 loop spans 15 amino acids. The V end was cut by 0 bases, the J end by 1 base, with 10 bases between. CDR3 sequence (DNA): TGCGCCAGCAGCTTGGGGTTCGGCGGGAACACTGAAGCTTTCTTT. As protein: CASSLGFGGNTEAFF.

This chain uses TRBV7-6 with TRBJ1-4; 9 bases are a match to TRBD1. The J segment lost 1 base and the V segment lost 5 bases, leaving 5 bases of the junction unmatched. The CDR3 contains 16 residues. From germline, CDR1 is SGHVS and CDR2 FNYEAQ. CDR3 residues: CASSPRQGGTNEKLFF. CDR3 bases: TGTGCCAGCAGCCCCCGACAGGGGGGAACTAATGAAAAACTGTTTTTT.

In this sample, this clone turned up once. The chain employs TRBV19 and TRBJ1-1; D ambiguous. Per germline, CDR1 LNHDA and CDR2 SQIVND (reference sequence). With 7 bases removed from V and 0 bases from J, the gap between germline ends came to 9 bases. The CDR3 has 13 amino acids. CDR3 bases: TGTGCCAGTACCCCCCCTTTGAACACTGAAGCTTTCTTT. Protein: CASTPPLNTEAFF.

The table lists this clone with a few counts. This rearrangement joins TRBV27 to TRBJ2-7; 7 positions agree with TRBD2. V gave up 1 base and J gave up 10 bases; unmatched junction bases: 4. The CDR3 totals 12 residues. CDR1 is MNHEY, CDR2 SMNVEV, per germline (reference sequence). CDR3 residues: CASSLLGGTQYF. CDR3 DNA sequence: TGTGCCAGCAGTTTATTGGGAGGGACTCAGTACTTC.

This clone was seen just once. The chain couples TRBV3-1 (or the pseudogene TRBV3-2) to TRBJ2-7; 7 nucleotides line up with TRBD1. The CDR3 is 14 amino acids. CDR1 is LGHDT and CDR2 is YNNKEL in the germline V gene (reference sequence). With 3 bases clipped from V and 3 bases from J, the junction kept 5 bases outside the gene matches. The CDR3 nucleotides read TGTGCCAGCAGCCAGACGACAGGGATCTACGAGCAGTACTTC. This sequence encodes CASSQTTGIYEQYF.

This clone was seen a few times. The V gene is TRBV19, the J gene TRBJ1-6, with 10 bases fitting TRBD1. With V trimmed by 7 bases and J by 8 bases, 5 bases remained unmatched. The CDR3 contains 14 residues. In germline, CDR1 is LNHDA, CDR2 SQIVND (reference sequence). The CDR3 coding sequence is TGTGCCAGTAAGGCCGGGACAGGGGATTCACCCCTCCACTTT. Translation: CASKAGTGDSPLHF.